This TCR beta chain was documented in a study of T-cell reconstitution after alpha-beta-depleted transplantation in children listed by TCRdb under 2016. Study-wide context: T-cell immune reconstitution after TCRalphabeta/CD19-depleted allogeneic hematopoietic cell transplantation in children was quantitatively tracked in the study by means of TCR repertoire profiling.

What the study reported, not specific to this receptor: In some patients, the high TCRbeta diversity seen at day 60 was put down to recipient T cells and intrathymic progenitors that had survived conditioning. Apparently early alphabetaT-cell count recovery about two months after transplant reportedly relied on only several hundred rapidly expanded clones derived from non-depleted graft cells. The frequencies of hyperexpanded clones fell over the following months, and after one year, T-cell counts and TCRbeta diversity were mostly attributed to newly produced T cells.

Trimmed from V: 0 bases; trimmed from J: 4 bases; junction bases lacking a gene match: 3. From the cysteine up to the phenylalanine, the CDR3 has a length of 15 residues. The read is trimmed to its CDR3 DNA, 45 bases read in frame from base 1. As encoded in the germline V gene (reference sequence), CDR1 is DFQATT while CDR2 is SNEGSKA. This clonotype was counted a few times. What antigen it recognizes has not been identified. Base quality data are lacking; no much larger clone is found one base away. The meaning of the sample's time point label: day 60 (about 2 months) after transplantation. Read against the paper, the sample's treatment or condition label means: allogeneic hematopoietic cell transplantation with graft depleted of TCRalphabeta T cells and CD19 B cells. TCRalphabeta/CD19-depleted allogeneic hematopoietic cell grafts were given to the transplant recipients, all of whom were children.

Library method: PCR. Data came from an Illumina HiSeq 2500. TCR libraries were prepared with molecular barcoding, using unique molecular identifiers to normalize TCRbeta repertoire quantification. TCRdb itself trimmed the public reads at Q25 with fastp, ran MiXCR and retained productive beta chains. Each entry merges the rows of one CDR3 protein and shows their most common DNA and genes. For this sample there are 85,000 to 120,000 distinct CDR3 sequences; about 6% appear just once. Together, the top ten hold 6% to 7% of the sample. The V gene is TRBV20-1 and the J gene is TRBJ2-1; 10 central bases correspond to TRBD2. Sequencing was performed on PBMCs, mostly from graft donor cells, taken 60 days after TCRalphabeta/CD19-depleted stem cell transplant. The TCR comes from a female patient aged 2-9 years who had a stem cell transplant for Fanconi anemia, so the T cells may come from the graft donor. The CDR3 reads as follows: CSARDPGLAYNEQFF. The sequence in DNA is TGCAGTGCTAGAGATCCGGGACTAGCGTACAATGAGCAGTTCTTC.